This T cell receptor beta chain was identified during a study of PD-1 blockade in classical Hodgkin lymphoma. Broader study findings: Newly diagnosed patients were reported to start with lower TCR diversity than healthy donors. Repertoire difference causes, possibly disease activity or prior therapy, remain undefined.

V was pared by 5 bases and J by 3 bases, with 6 bases of the junction left unmatched. The CDR3 loop spans 16 amino acids. Germline lookup yields CDR1 MNHNY and CDR2 SVGAGI (reference sequence). Sequenced by immunoSEQ multiplex PCR; TCRdb stores in-frame clones only, minus some. The sample shows about 33,000 clones, 72% of them seen only once. This sample's time point: cycle 4 day 1 (C4D1), after 6 weeks of nivolumab. All patients relapsed after autologous stem cell transplantation, and brentuximab vedotin exposure varied. Patients showed best responses of complete response, partial response or progressive disease. This clone has more than one count but fewer than ten. Its antigen is currently unknown.

This clonotype was obtained from a human donor with classical Hodgkin lymphoma. This specimen consisted of peripheral blood mononuclear cells (PBMCs), obtained before the fourth cycle of nivolumab. The J gene is TRBJ2-7, the V gene TRBV6-6, with TRBD2 matching 14 bases. CDR3 nucleotides: TGTGCCAGCAGTCCGGGACTAGCGGGAGTGGGCTACGAGCAGTACTTC. Residues: CASSPGLAGVGYEQYF.